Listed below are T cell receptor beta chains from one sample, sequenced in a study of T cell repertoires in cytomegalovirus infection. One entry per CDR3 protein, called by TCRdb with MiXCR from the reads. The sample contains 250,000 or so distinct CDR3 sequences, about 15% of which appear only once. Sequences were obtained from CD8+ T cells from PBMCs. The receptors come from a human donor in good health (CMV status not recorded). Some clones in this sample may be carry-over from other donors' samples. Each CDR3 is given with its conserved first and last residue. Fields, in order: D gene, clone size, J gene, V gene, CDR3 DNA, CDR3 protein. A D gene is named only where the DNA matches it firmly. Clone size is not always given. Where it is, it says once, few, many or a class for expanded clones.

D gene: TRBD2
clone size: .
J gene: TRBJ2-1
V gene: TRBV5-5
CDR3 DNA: TGTGCCAGCAGCTTGGCGCGCCTAGCGGGGGGTCTAGCGGAGTTCTTC
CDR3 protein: CASSLARLAGGLAEFF

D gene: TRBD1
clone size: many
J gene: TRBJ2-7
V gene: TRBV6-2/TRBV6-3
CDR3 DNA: TGTGCCAGCAGTGTCGACAGGGCCAGCTCCTACGAGCAGTACTTC
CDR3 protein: CASSVDRASSYEQYF

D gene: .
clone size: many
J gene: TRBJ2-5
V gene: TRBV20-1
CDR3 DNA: TGCAGTGCTAGAGATCTCTGGCAGGGGCAAGAGACCCAGTACTTC
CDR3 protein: CSARDLWQGQETQYF

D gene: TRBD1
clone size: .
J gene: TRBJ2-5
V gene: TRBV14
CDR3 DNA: TGTGCCAGCAGCCGCCAGACAGGGGATCGGGAGACCCAGTACTTC
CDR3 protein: CASSRQTGDRETQYF

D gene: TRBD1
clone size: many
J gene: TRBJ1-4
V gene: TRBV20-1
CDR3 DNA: TGCAGTGCTAGGGACAGGGATGGGGCAACTAATGAAAAACTGTTTTTT
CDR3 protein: CSARDRDGATNEKLFF

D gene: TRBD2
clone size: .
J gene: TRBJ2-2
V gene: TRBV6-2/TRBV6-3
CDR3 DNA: TGTGCCAGCAGTCCTCTAGCGGGGGAAGGTCGGACCGGGGAGCTGTTTTTT
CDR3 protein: CASSPLAGEGRTGELFF

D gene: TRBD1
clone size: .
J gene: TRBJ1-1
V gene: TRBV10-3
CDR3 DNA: TGTGTCATCAGGACAGGGGGGAAGGGTGAAGCTTTCTTT
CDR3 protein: CVIRTGGKGEAFF

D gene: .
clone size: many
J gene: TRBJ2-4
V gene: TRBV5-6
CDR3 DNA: TGTGCCAGCAGCACTGGACAGTCTTTAGCCAAAAACATTCAGTACTTC
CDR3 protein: CASSTGQSLAKNIQYF

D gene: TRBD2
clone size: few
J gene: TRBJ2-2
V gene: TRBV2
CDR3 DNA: TGTGCCAGTAGGTCGACGGGAGGCGGATTCTACACCGGGGAGCTGTTTTTT
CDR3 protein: CASRSTGGGFYTGELFF

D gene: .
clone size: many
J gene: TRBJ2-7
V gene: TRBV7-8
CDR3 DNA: TGTGCCAGCAGCTACGGGCAGGACTACGAGCAGTACTTC
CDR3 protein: CASSYGQDYEQYF

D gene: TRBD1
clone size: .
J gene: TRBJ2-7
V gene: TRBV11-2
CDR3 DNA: TGTGCCAGCAGCTTAGAGTGGACAGGCCTTGGCTACGAGCAGCACTTC
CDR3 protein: CASSLEWTGLGYEQHF

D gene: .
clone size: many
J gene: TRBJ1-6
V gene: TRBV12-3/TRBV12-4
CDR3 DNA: TGTGCCAGCAGTCTACAGGGAAGTGGCTCACCCCTCCACTTT
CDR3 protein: CASSLQGSGSPLHF

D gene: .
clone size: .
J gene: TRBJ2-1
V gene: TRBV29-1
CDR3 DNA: TGCAGCGTTGACGGTGATTTTGCGGCGAGCTCCTACAATGAGCAGTTCTTC
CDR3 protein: CSVDGDFAASSYNEQFF

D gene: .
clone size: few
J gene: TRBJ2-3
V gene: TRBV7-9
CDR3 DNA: TGTGCCAGCAGATCAAATTGGGATACGCAGTATTTT
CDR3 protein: CASRSNWDTQYF

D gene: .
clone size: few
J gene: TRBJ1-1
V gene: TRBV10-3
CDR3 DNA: TGTGCCATCAGTGGGGAAGGGTATGGTACTGAAGCTTTCTTT
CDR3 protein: CAISGEGYGTEAFF

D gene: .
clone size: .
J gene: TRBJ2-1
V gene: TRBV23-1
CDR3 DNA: TGCGCCAGCACCATGCAGGGGAGCGGTGAGCAGTTCTTC
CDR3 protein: CASTMQGSGEQFF

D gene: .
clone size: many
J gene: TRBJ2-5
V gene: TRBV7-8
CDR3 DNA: TGTGCCAGCAGCACCTCCCACAGAAGCCCAGAGACCCAGTACTTC
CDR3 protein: CASSTSHRSPETQYF

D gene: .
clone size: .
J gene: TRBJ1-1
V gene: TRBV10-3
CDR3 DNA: TGTGCCATCAGTGAGACCGCCGGCGTGGCTGGTGAAGCTTTCTTT
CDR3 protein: CAISETAGVAGEAFF

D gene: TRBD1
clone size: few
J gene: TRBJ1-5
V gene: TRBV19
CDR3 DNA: TGTGCCAGTGCCAGGGGGCAGGGGAATCAGCCCCAGCATTTT
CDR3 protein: CASARGQGNQPQHF

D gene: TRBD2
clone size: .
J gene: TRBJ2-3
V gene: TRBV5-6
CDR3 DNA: TGTGCCAGCAGGTCGGGGGGATCGGATACGCAGTATTTT
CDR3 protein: CASRSGGSDTQYF

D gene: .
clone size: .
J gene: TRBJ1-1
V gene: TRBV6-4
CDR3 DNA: TGTGCCAGCAGTGCCCGTCCTGGGGGGGCGAACACTGAAGCTTTCTTT
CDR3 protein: CASSARPGGANTEAFF

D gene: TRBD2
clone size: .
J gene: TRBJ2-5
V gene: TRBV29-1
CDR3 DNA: TGCAGCGTTGACTCGGGGGGGGCAGAGACCCAGTACTTC
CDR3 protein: CSVDSGGAETQYF

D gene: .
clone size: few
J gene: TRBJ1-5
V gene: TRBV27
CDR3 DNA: TGTGCCAGCAAGGAGACGGGGGATTATCAGCCCCAGCATTTT
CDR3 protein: CASKETGDYQPQHF

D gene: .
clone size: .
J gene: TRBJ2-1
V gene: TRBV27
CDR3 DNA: TGTGCCAGCAGTGGGGAGCCTAGACCCTTCAATGAGCAGTTCTTC
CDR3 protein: CASSGEPRPFNEQFF

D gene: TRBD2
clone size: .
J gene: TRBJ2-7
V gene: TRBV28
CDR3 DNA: TGTGCCAGCAGCCTAGCTGTGGCTAGCGGGTCCTACGAGCAGTACTTC
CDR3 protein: CASSLAVASGSYEQYF

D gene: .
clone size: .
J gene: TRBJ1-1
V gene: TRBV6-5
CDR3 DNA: TGTGCCAGCAGCCCGGGGCCCATGTCTGAAGCTTTCTTT
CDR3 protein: CASSPGPMSEAFF